This is a list of T cell receptor beta chains from one sample in a study of cytomegalovirus exposure and HLA in healthy donors. Using immunoSEQ multiplex PCR, the repertoire was profiled, and TCRdb retains in-frame clones only, with some absent. The sample records about 150,000 clones, around 75% being singletons. Material for sequencing was PBMCs. The receptors come from a man aged 55 to 70 in good health and CMV-seronegative. Each CDR3 is given with its conserved first and last residue. The order of the fields is D gene, J gene, V gene, clone size, CDR3 protein, CDR3 DNA. A D gene is named only where the DNA matches it firmly. Only some rows state a clone size, as once, few, many or a class for expanded clones.

>TRBD2|TRBJ2-3|TRBV11-1|once
CASSARLAGVSDTQYF
TGTGCCAGCAGCGCCCGACTAGCGGGAGTATCAGATACGCAGTATTTT
>-|TRBJ1-5|TRBV6-1|-
CASSEFKNRLTNQPQHF
TGTGCCAGCAGTGAATTTAAGAACAGGTTGACTAATCAGCCCCAGCATTTT
>-|TRBJ2-7|TRBV11-3|-
CASSLDFGGNYEQYF
TGTGCCAGCAGCTTAGATTTTGGAGGGAACTACGAGCAGTACTTC
>-|TRBJ2-1|TRBV6-1|-
CASSLGRTNPPEQFF
TGTGCCAGCAGTCTTGGGAGGACCAACCCCCCTGAGCAGTTCTTC
>-|TRBJ2-7|TRBV11-1|-
CASSPRSSYEQYF
TGTGCCAGCAGCCCTAGAAGCTCCTACGAGCAGTACTTC
>-|TRBJ1-1|TRBV9|once
CASSVGGFGTEAFF
TGTGCCAGCAGCGTAGGAGGGTTCGGCACTGAAGCTTTCTTT
>TRBD1|TRBJ1-4|TRBV10-2|-
CASLGQAATNEKLFF
TGCGCCAGCCTCGGACAGGCCGCAACTAATGAAAAACTGTTTTTT
>-|TRBJ1-1|TRBV9|-
CASSVMEGEAFF
TGTGCCAGCAGCGTTATGGAGGGTGAAGCTTTCTTT
>-|TRBJ1-4|TRBV27|once
CASSLGAGFDEKLFF
TGTGCCAGCAGTTTAGGGGCAGGGTTCGATGAAAAACTGTTTTTT
>TRBD1|TRBJ2-7|TRBV27|-
CATGQGDEQYF
TGTGCCACCGGACAGGGCGACGAGCAGTACTTC
>-|TRBJ1-5|TRBV5-4|once
CASSSERGRNQPQHF
TGTGCCAGCAGCTCGGAGCGGGGGCGCAATCAGCCCCAGCATTTT
>-|TRBJ2-5|TRBV7-9|once
CASSLGRETQYF
TGTGCCAGCAGCTTAGGTCGAGAGACCCAGTACTTC
>TRBD1|TRBJ2-7|TRBV28|-
CASSLPPRGSSYEQYF
TGTGCCAGCAGTTTACCTCCCAGGGGGTCGTCCTACGAGCAGTACTTC
>TRBD2|TRBJ2-3|TRBV18|-
CASSLSGRTDTQYF
TGTGCCAGCTCACTTAGCGGGAGGACAGATACGCAGTATTTT
>TRBD2|TRBJ2-6|TRBV28|few
CASSLIAGVGANVLTF
TGTGCCAGCAGTTTAATAGCGGGAGTTGGGGCCAACGTCCTGACTTTC
>-|TRBJ2-7|TRBV6-5|-
CASYQGNEQYF
TGTGCCAGCTATCAGGGTAATGAGCAGTACTTC
>TRBD2|TRBJ2-1|TRBV4-2|few
CASSLNAGGVDEQFF
TGTGCCAGCAGCCTCAACGCGGGGGGGGTCGATGAGCAGTTCTTC
>TRBD1|TRBJ1-1|TRBV30|-
CAGGQGTFF
TGTGCCGGGGGACAGGGAACTTTCTTT
>-|TRBJ1-1|TRBV6-5|few
CASSYSPDTEAFF
TGTGCCAGCAGTTACTCCCCAGACACTGAAGCTTTCTTT
>-|TRBJ2-3|TRBV5-1|once
CASSVRTSTDTQYF
TGCGCCAGCAGCGTACGGACTAGCACAGATACGCAGTATTTT
>TRBD1|TRBJ2-3|TRBV6-5|few
CASTGQADSTDTQYF
TGTGCCAGCACGGGACAGGCCGATAGCACAGATACGCAGTATTTT
>-|TRBJ1-1|TRBV5-1|-
CASSLAGNMNTEAFF
TGCGCCAGCAGCTTGGCGGGGAATATGAACACTGAAGCTTTCTTT
>TRBD2|TRBJ2-1|TRBV5-4|-
CASSPGTSERNEQFF
TGTGCCAGCAGCCCCGGGACTAGTGAGAGGAATGAGCAGTTCTTC
>-|TRBJ1-1|TRBV19|-
CASSTRVSRNTEAFF
TGTGCCAGTAGTACCCGGGTCTCCCGGAACACTGAAGCTTTCTTT
>-|TRBJ1-2|TRBV9|-
CASSVVQGAGYTF
TGTGCCAGCAGCGTAGTACAGGGAGCTGGCTACACCTTC
>TRBD1|TRBJ2-7|TRBV14|-
CASSHSSGQGTLTYEQYF
TGTGCCAGCAGCCACTCCTCGGGACAGGGTACCCTGACCTACGAGCAGTACTTC
>TRBD2|TRBJ2-2|TRBV15|few
CATSPREGRTGELFF
TGTGCCACCAGTCCCCGGGAGGGCCGGACCGGGGAGCTGTTTTTT
>TRBD1|TRBJ2-7|TRBV9|-
CASSVGQGTYEQYF
TGTGCCAGCAGCGTAGGACAGGGAACCTACGAGCAGTACTTC
>-|TRBJ1-1|TRBV28|-
CASSLYERTEAFF
TGTGCCAGCAGTTTATATGAGCGCACTGAAGCTTTCTTT
>TRBD2|TRBJ2-3|TRBV6-4|once
CASSTSGTDTQYF
TGTGCCAGCAGTACTAGCGGGACAGATACGCAGTATTTT
>TRBD1|TRBJ2-7|TRBV10-3|once
CAITPRTGDYEQYF
TGTGCCATCACTCCCCGGACAGGGGACTACGAGCAGTACTTC
>-|TRBJ1-1|TRBV9|-
CASSVDPGQRKSGEAFF
TGTGCCAGCAGCGTAGACCCCGGACAACGCAAAAGTGGTGAAGCTTTCTTT